This T cell receptor beta chain came from a study of blood T cell repertoires in COVID-19. Looking at the study overall: The origin of the acute and convalescent COVID-19 samples was the United States, Italy and Spain. T cells, B-cell-depleted T cells, or PBMCs provided the cDNA or gDNA that served as material.

Original processing methods: Reference gene primers were amplified, and this amplification served to estimate nucleated cell counts. Data came from immunoSEQ multiplex PCR; TCRdb stores just in-frame clones and leaves some out. The DNA was the basis for D and trimming; V, J and clone size are from that table. The repertoire holds 280,000 or so clones, with roughly 87% as singletons. The sample consisted of peripheral blood. This TCR was sampled from a human donor in a cohort sampled during active COVID-19.

CDR3 coding DNA: TGTGCCAGCAGTCGGGACTCCCAAAGGCAGTACTTC. Protein sequence: CASSRDSQRQYF. The chain employs TRBV7-2 and TRBJ2-7, with D perhaps TRBD2 (6 bases). V was shortened by 6 bases and J by 9 bases, with 15 bases between the two germline ends. Germline values: CDR1 SGHTA, CDR2 FQGNSA. The CDR3 is 12 amino acids.